Listed here are 24 T cell receptor beta chains from one sample, sequenced in a study of T cell clonality in common variable immunodeficiency (dated by TCRdb to between 2014 and 2017). Library method: the immunoSEQ multiplex PCR assay. This is the immuneACCESS table as TCRdb keeps it, with only in-frame sequences that have V and J called. A part of the clones is gone; compared with another copy, unresolved V genes explain less than half, and the rest is unexplained. In this sample, 40,000 to 50,000 clones appear, none counted once only. The top ten clonotypes cover about 6% of the sample. Sequencing was performed on peripheral blood mononuclear cells. The origin of the receptors is a person aged 18 to 69 in good health.

Many counts were recorded for this clone. The DNA read from the CDR3 is TGTGCCAGCAGACCCACTGGACTAGCGGGGGGTTCTAGCACAGATACG. Its translation is CASRPTGLAGGSSTDT. The whole CDR3 protein is CASRPTGLAGGSSTDTQYF. The chain uses TRBV28 and TRBJ2-3; 14 nucleotides match TRBD2. The CDR3 end falls 3 residues outside the read, so it is completed with the germline J gene. Germline V lookup: CDR1 MDHEN, CDR2 SYDVKM. The CDR3 runs 19 residues. Germline trimming cut 6 bases from V and 0 bases from J; bases unmatched to any gene: 11.

This clone was seen a handful of times. The CDR3 is cut off 3 residues early in the read; its end comes from the germline J gene. The rearrangement links TRBV2 to TRBJ2-7; no firm D call. The CDR3 runs to 12 residues. Germline values: CDR1 SNHLY, CDR2 FYNNEI. V was clipped by 9 bases and J by 1 base, with 10 bases between them. The part of the CDR3 DNA that was read is TGTGCCAGAACAGTCGAGTCCTACGAG. Translating it yields CARTVESYE. The full CDR3 sequence reads CARTVESYEQYF.

This clone was seen ten or more times. The missing CDR3 end, 3 residues past where the read stops, is filled in from the germline J gene. This rearrangement joins TRBV12-5 to TRBJ1-2, with D perhaps matching TRBD1 (5 bases). V shed 0 bases and J shed 4 bases, with 9 bases lying between them. The CDR3 totals 14 residues. Germline V gene data show CDR1 as LGHNT and CDR2 as FRNRAP. Incomplete CDR3 DNA: TGTGCTAGTGGTTTGGTATCGGGGGGCTATGGC. Its protein product is CASGLVSGGYG. The entire CDR3 reads CASGLVSGGYGYTF.

The table lists this clone with many counts. The read is 3 residues too short to cover the CDR3 end, so that end is filled in from the germline J gene. The J gene is TRBJ1-6, the V gene TRBV5-1; perhaps TRBD1 as D (6 bases). V lost 4 bases and J 10 bases, leaving 9 bases between the germline ends. Germline-derived CDR1 and CDR2 are SGHRS and YFSETQ. The CDR3 runs to 12 residues. Partial CDR3 DNA: TGCGCCAGCAGCGTAGGGGGATCACCC. Translation: CASSVGGSP. From start to end, the CDR3 is CASSVGGSPLHF.

This clone was counted at least ten times. The read comes to an end 3 residues before the CDR3 does, leaving the germline J gene to fill in the end. The chain has TRBV27 and TRBJ2-3; tentatively, D is TRBD2 (5 bases). Between the trimmed V and J ends, which lost 5 bases and 2 bases, there was a span of 14 bases. This CDR3 region has 15 residues. Germline CDR1 MNHEY, CDR2 SMNVEV (reference sequence). The CDR3 DNA, read in part, is TGTGCCAGCAGTGCGACGGACTGGTCCACAGATACG. Amino acid sequence: CASSATDWSTDT. The CDR3 reads in full as CASSATDWSTDTQYF.

This clone was observed at least ten times. The sequenced fragment ends 3 residues before the CDR3 boundary, so the rest is inferred from the germline J gene. The J gene is TRBJ2-7, the V gene TRBV30, with TRBD1 matching over 9 bases. Trimming removed 5 bases from V and 5 bases from J; junction bases left unmatched: 4. CDR3 length: 12 amino acids. Germline V gene sequence: CDR1 GTSNPN, CDR2 SVGIG (reference sequence). CDR3 sequence: CAWSGTGNEQYF. The CDR3 DNA, read in part, is TGTGCCTGGTCCGGGACAGGGAACGAG.

This clone was seen ten or more times. The read gets to within 3 residues of the CDR3 end, and the germline J gene fills in the rest. V is TRBV4-1 and J is TRBJ1-6; 8 nucleotides match TRBD1. Germline values: CDR1 MGHRA, CDR2 YSYEKL. The length of the CDR3 is 16 residues. CDR3 residues: CASSQEAGQVLTTLHF. CDR3 DNA, as far as it was read: TGCGCCAGCAGCCAAGAAGCGGGACAGGTCCTTACGACC.

This clone showed up many times. The observed sequence ends 3 residues before the CDR3 terminus, with the missing tail filled in from the germline J gene. The rearrangement uses TRBV30 and TRBJ2-3; 11 nucleotides match TRBD2. CDR3 length equals 17 residues. V lost 2 bases, J lost 2 bases, and 9 bases stayed unmatched. Germline CDR1 is GTSNPN and CDR2 is SVGIG (reference sequence). The part of the CDR3 DNA that was read is TGTGCCTGGAGTCTTCCAAGACTAGCGGGGAACACAGATACG. The encoded protein is CAWSLPRLAGNTDT. The CDR3 in full is CAWSLPRLAGNTDTQYF. Complete variable domain (other parts from reference TRBV30 and TRBJ2-3): SQTIHQWPATLVQPVGSPLSLECTVEGTSNPNLYWYRQAAGRGLQLLFYSVGIGQISSEVPQNLSASRPQDRQFILSSKKLLLSDSGFYLCAWSLPRLAGNTDTQYFGPGTRLTVL.

This clone was counted at least ten times. The read terminates 3 residues before the CDR3 end, so the remaining end is supplied by the germline J gene. This rearrangement joins TRBV7-6 to TRBJ2-5; D possibly corresponds to TRBD2 (6 bases). The ends were cut back, 5 bases at V and 5 bases at J, with 12 bases in the middle. CDR1 is SGHVS, CDR2 FNYEAQ, per germline. The CDR3 has 13 amino acids. The CDR3 is CASSHGRGETQYF. The sequenced part of the CDR3 DNA is TGTGCCAGCAGCCACGGACGGGGGGAGACC.

This clone was observed at least ten times. Read coverage stops 3 residues before the CDR3 terminus; the germline J gene supplies the remainder. The V call is TRBV19, the J call TRBJ1-5; no clear D. Per the germline V gene, CDR1 is LNHDA and CDR2 is SQIVND (reference sequence). V gave up 1 base and J gave up 9 bases, with 7 bases separating them. The CDR3 spans 12 residues. The CDR3 bases that were read are TGTGCCAGTAGTATAGCCCAGTGGCCC. It encodes CASSIAQWP. The whole CDR3 reads CASSIAQWPQHF.

In this sample, this clone turned up many times. Read coverage stops 3 residues before the CDR3 terminus; the germline J gene supplies the remainder. V gene TRBV7-7 combines with J gene TRBJ2-1, with 7 bases identical to TRBD1. The CDR3 runs 16 residues. From germline, CDR1 is SSHAT and CDR2 FNYEAQ (reference sequence). Trimming at V came to 5 bases and at J to 0 bases, leaving 7 bases not matched to a gene. Incomplete CDR3 DNA: TGTGCCAGCAGCCCGGACAGGTCGAGCTCCTACAATGAG. Translating it yields CASSPDRSSSYNE. The full CDR3 sequence reads CASSPDRSSSYNEQFF.

This clone has at least ten counts. The CDR3 end is not reached by the read, which stops 3 residues before it; the germline J gene fills it in. The chain combines TRBV5-1 with TRBJ2-3; TRBD1 aligns across 7 bases. CDR1 SGHRS and CDR2 YFSETQ come from the germline V gene. CDR3 length equals 13 residues. J lost 6 bases, V lost 0 bases, and 1 base had no gene match. The sequenced CDR3 bases are TGCGCCAGCAGCTTGGCCAGGGGGGATACG. This encodes CASSLARGDT. The complete CDR3 sequence is CASSLARGDTQYF. Complete variable domain (other parts from reference TRBV5-1 and TRBJ2-3): KAGVTQTPRYLIKTRGQQVTLSCSPISGHRSVSWYQQTPGQGLQFLFEYFSETQRNKGNFPGRFSGRQFSNSRSEMNVSTLELGDSALYLCASSLARGDTQYFGPGTRLTVL.

This clone was observed at least ten times. The CDR3 here is CASKIAGEETQYF. The CDR3 DNA, read in part, is TGTGCCAGCAAGATAGCGGGGGAAGAGACC. The V gene is TRBV2, the J gene TRBJ2-5, with 9 bases aligning to TRBD2. The read terminates 3 residues before the CDR3 end, so the remaining end is supplied by the germline J gene. The V and J ends lost 7 bases and 3 bases, in that order; junction bases with no gene match: 3. The CDR3 sequence is 13 residues long. Germline assignment: CDR1 SNHLY and CDR2 FYNNEI. The entire variable domain, with the rest obtained from reference TRBV2 and TRBJ2-5, is as follows: EPEVTQTPSHQVTQMGQEVILRCVPISNHLYFYWYRQILGQKVEFLVSFYNNEISEKSEIFDDQFSVERPDGSNFTLKIRSTKLEDSAMYFCASKIAGEETQYFGPGTRLLVL.

This clone was observed many times. The CDR3 end lies 3 residues beyond the end of the read and is filled in from the germline J gene. The rearrangement uses TRBV7-2 and TRBJ1-2; D is ambiguous. V dropped 0 bases and J dropped 2 bases, with 10 bases sitting between them. CDR3 length equals 15 residues. The germline gives CDR1 SGHTA, CDR2 FQGNSA. CDR3 amino acids: CASSLAVTENYGYTF. The sequenced CDR3 bases are TGTGCCAGCAGCTTAGCCGTTACAGAAAACTATGGC.

This clone has ten or more counts. The read terminates 3 residues ahead of where the CDR3 ends, so the germline J gene completes it. The rearrangement uses TRBV6-2 or TRBV6-3 and TRBJ2-5; 7 bases agree with TRBD2. The CDR3 contains 17 residues. V lost 2 bases, J lost 2 bases, and 11 bases stayed unmatched. Germline lookup yields CDR1 MNHEY and CDR2 SVGEGT. Incomplete CDR3 DNA: TGTGCCAGCAGTTACGGGTTCGGAACGGGGGGACAAGAGACC. Its protein product is CASSYGFGTGGQET. The whole CDR3 sequence is CASSYGFGTGGQETQYF.

This clone was observed a few times. The read comes to an end 3 residues before the CDR3 does, leaving the germline J gene to fill in the end. This chain links TRBV7-9 with TRBJ2-4; TRBD2 matches at 8 bases. CDR1 and CDR2 from the germline V gene are SEHNR and FQNEAQ (reference sequence). The CDR3 totals 13 residues. The CDR3 reads CASSPRGGYGQYF. The DNA read from the CDR3 is TGTGCCAGCAGCCCTCGGGGGGGCTATGGT.

This clone was observed many times. The CDR3 end falls 3 residues outside the read, so it is completed with the germline J gene. The genes are TRBV30 and TRBJ2-5; D may match TRBD1 or TRBD2 (5 bases each). Trimming left V 2 bases short and J 5 bases short, with 18 bases between. CDR3 length: 15 residues. The germline V gene has CDR1 GTSNPN and CDR2 SVGIG (reference sequence). Here the CDR3 reads CAWSYEGLGRETQYF. The CDR3 DNA, read in part, is TGTGCCTGGAGTTACGAGGGGTTAGGTCGGGAGACC.

There are many counts of this clone. The CDR3 end is not reached by the read, which stops 3 residues before it; the germline J gene fills it in. The chain carries TRBV5-1 and TRBJ1-2; 9 nucleotides align to TRBD1. The length of the CDR3 is 15 residues. From germline, CDR1 is SGHRS and CDR2 YFSETQ. The CDR3 loop is CASSLVQGAVFGYTF. The sequenced CDR3 bases are TGCGCCAGCAGCTTGGTACAGGGGGCGGTTTTCGGC.

Comment on this clone: The CDR3 end is not reached by the read, which stops 3 residues before it; the germline J gene fills it in. The chain joins TRBV6-4 to TRBJ2-7; TRBD2 matches at 7 bases. V was clipped by 2 bases and J by 0 bases; unmatched bases: 1. Germline V gene lookup returns CDR1 MRHNA and CDR2 SNTAGT. This CDR3 comprises 14 residues. The CDR3 protein is CASSDGGGSYEQYF. CDR3 bases read: TGTGCCAGCAGTGACGGGGGGGGCTCCTACGAG.

At least ten counts were recorded for this clone. From the germline J gene comes the end of the CDR3, since the read stops 3 residues before it. The rearrangement links TRBV28 to TRBJ2-1, with 8 bases identical to TRBD2. The germline V gene encodes CDR1 MDHEN and CDR2 SYDVKM. With V trimmed by 8 bases and J by 9 bases, 9 bases remained unmatched. The CDR3 runs 13 residues. Here the CDR3 reads CASLGTRTAEQFF. The sequenced CDR3 bases are TGTGCCAGCCTTGGGACTAGAACAGCTGAG.

This clone was seen at least ten times. From the germline J gene comes the end of the CDR3, since the read stops 3 residues before it. The chain uses TRBV19 and TRBJ1-6; 7 bases are shared with TRBD1. This CDR3 is built from 13 residues. With 3 bases clipped from V and 9 bases from J, the junction kept 2 bases outside the gene matches. Germline CDR1 reads LNHDA; CDR2 reads SQIVND (reference sequence). The part of the CDR3 DNA that was read is TGTGCCAGTAGTATCGACAGGGCTTCACCC. This sequence encodes CASSIDRASP. In full, the CDR3 is CASSIDRASPLHF.

This clone was seen a few times. Here the CDR3 reads CASSLTGTQYF. The CDR3 bases that were read are TGTGCCAGCAGCTTGACAGGCACC. The chain uses TRBV5-6 and TRBJ2-5; possible D gene TRBD1, 5 bases. The CDR3 extends 3 residues past the end of the read, so its final part is completed from the germline J gene. The CDR3 length is 11 residues. The V gene's germline CDR1 is SGHDT and CDR2 YYEEEE.

This clone was observed at least ten times. With the read ending 3 residues before the CDR3 end, the germline J gene is used to fill in that end. V is TRBV7-2 and J is TRBJ1-2, with 9 bases fitting TRBD1. Germline CDR1 SGHTA, CDR2 FQGNSA. The CDR3 length is 15 residues. J lost 7 bases, V lost 0 bases, and 6 bases had no gene match. CDR3 sequence: CASSLAQGAGGGYTF. CDR3 DNA, as far as it was read: TGTGCCAGCAGCTTAGCACAGGGGGCGGGGGGTGGC.

The table lists this clone with many counts. The CDR3 end lies 3 residues beyond the end of the read and is filled in from the germline J gene. J is TRBJ1-1 and V is TRBV7-6, with unresolved D. The germline gives CDR1 SGHVS, CDR2 FNYEAQ. V lost 1 base, J lost 1 base, and 10 bases lay in between. The CDR3 has 15 residues. Here the CDR3 reads CASSLVEGGNTEAFF. The part of the CDR3 DNA that was read is TGTGCCAGCAGCTTAGTAGAGGGTGGGAACACTGAA. Supplemented by reference TRBV7-6 and TRBJ1-1, the full variable domain reads GAGVSQSPRYKVTKRGQDVALRCDPISGHVSLYWYRQALGQGPEFLTYFNYEAQQDKSGLPNDRFSAERPEGSISTLTIQRTEQRDSAMYRCASSLVEGGNTEAFFGQGTRLTVV.